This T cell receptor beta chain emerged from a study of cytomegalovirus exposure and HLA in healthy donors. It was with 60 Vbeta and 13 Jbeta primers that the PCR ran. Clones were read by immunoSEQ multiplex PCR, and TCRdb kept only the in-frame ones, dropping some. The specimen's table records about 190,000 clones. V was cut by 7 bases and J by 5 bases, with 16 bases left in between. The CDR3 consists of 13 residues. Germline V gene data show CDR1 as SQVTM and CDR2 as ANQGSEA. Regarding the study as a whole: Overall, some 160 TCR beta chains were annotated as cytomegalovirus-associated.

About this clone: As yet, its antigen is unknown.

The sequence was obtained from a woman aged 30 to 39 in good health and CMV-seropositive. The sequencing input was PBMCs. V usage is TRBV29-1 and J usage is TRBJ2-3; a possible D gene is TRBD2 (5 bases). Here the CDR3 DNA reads TGCAGCGGGGCGGTGGGGAGATTAGATACGCAGTATTTT. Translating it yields CSGAVGRLDTQYF.